This T cell receptor beta chain was identified in a study of CD8 T cells in ankylosing spondylitis. Broader study findings: It was reported that disease-linked clones were significantly enriched in matched ankylosing spondylitis synovial fluid. Reactive arthritis synovial fluid and blood were previously reported to contain some motif variants.

This clonotype has only a few counts. Its target is not known. Germline CDR1 SEHNR, CDR2 FQNEAQ (reference sequence). V lost 6 bases, J lost 1 base, and 9 bases stayed unmatched. The CDR3 loop spans 17 amino acids. Each TCR beta library was made by quantitative 5'-RACE that incorporated molecular barcodes. Using its own MiXCR run on the 5' RACE reads, TCRdb lists one record per CDR3 protein. The table lists 30,000 to 35,000 distinct CDR3 sequences, 30% of them singletons. The V gene is TRBV7-9, the J gene TRBJ1-1, with 12 nucleotides matching TRBD1. The sequence was collected from a male donor with ankylosing spondylitis. Sequencing was done on a sample of synovial fluid, either unsorted or a sorted T cell fraction (not recorded which). The CDR3 sequence is CASRHRDRGRGNTEAFF. CDR3 sequence (DNA): TGTGCCAGCAGACACCGGGACAGGGGGCGAGGGAACACTGAAGCTTTCTTT.